Here is one TCR beta chain with its context. The data were produced by immunoSEQ multiplex PCR, yet TCRdb's version contains in-frame clones alone and is incomplete. The sample includes 150,000 or so clones, 75% to 90% of them seen just once. This record comes from a study of blood T cell repertoires in COVID-19. CDR3 length: 14 residues. V shed 5 bases and J shed 6 bases, with 16 bases lying between them. Germline V CDR1 and CDR2: MNHEY, SVGAGI. This TCR derives from a woman aged 70-85 years with acute or convalescent COVID-19. This chain connects TRBV6-5 to TRBJ1-2; TRBD1 might be the D (6 bases). The specimen sequenced was peripheral blood. This chain's CDR3 is CASSRTGSPDGYTF. CDR3 nucleotides: TGTGCCAGCAGTAGAACAGGGTCTCCGGATGGCTACACCTTC.